The next 20 T cell receptor beta chains were all read from a single sample in a study of blood T cell repertoires in COVID-19. Some clones are missing from TCRdb's copy, which holds only in-frame ones; the method was immunoSEQ multiplex PCR. The sample has roughly 150,000 clones, roughly four fifths seen once; the top ten hold approximately 19%. The sequenced material came from peripheral blood. These receptors came from a woman at least 80 years old with acute or convalescent COVID-19.

The rearrangement uses TRBV28 and TRBJ1-1; perhaps TRBD1 as D (5 bases). V lost 6 bases and J 1 base, leaving 12 bases between the germline ends. The V gene's germline CDR1 is MDHEN and CDR2 SYDVKM. CDR3 size: 14 residues. The CDR3 sequence is CASRLETGNTEAFF. The CDR3 DNA reads TGTGCCAGCAGACTTGAAACAGGGAACACTGAAGCTTTCTTT.

CDR3 coding DNA: TGTGCCAGTAGTATCGCCGGGACTAGAGGCTATGAGCAGTTCTTC. Amino acid sequence: CASSIAGTRGYEQFF. V and J are TRBV19 and TRBJ2-1, with TRBD2 matching 8 bases. The length of the CDR3 is 15 residues. The germline V gene encodes CDR1 LNHDA and CDR2 SQIVND (reference sequence). Unmatched junction bases numbered 9, after V lost 3 bases and J lost 8 bases.

The gene calls are TRBV10-3 and TRBJ2-3; 9 positions agree with TRBD1. The V segment lost 6 bases and the J segment 1 base; nucleotides outside the gene matches: 8. The CDR3 contains 16 residues. Germline assignment: CDR1 ENHRY and CDR2 SYGVKD. CDR3 loop: CAIRPTGGNGTDTQYF. CDR3 nucleotide sequence: TGTGCCATCAGGCCGACAGGGGGGAACGGCACAGATACGCAGTATTTT.

For the CDR3, the DNA is TGTGCCAGTACCCCCCCGGGACAGTTTGACGAGCAGTACTTC. Protein sequence: CASTPPGQFDEQYF. The gene calls are TRBV19 and TRBJ2-7; 7 bases are a match to TRBD1. The CDR3 has 14 amino acids. V lost 7 bases and J lost 5; bases outside the gene matches: 11. The V gene's germline CDR1 is LNHDA and CDR2 SQIVND (reference sequence).

The chain has TRBV3-1 (or the pseudogene TRBV3-2) and TRBJ1-2; the D gene is possibly TRBD1 (5 bases). Trimming stripped 0 bases from V and 2 bases from J, with 13 bases between. CDR1 and CDR2 (germline): LGHDT, YNNKEL (reference sequence). The CDR3 extends over 16 amino acids. The CDR3 bases are TGTGCCAGCAGCCAAGAAGTGGGGACTATGAACTATGGCTACACCTTC. This translates into CASSQEVGTMNYGYTF.

V and J are TRBV7-8 and TRBJ2-1, with TRBD1 matching 9 bases. The CDR3 is 15 amino acids. The germline V gene has CDR1 SGHVS and CDR2 FQNEAQ. Trimming took 5 bases from V and 3 from J; bases not matched to a gene: 5. DNA for the CDR3: TGTGCCAGCAGCCGCCGGGACAGGGACTACAATGAGCAGTTCTTC. Amino acids: CASSRRDRDYNEQFF.

This clone is a singleton in its sample. V and J are TRBV18 and TRBJ2-3, with D unresolved. Trimming took 3 bases from V and 2 from J, leaving 9 bases between them. CDR1 is KGHSH, CDR2 LQKENI, per germline. This CDR3 spans 14 amino acids. This chain's CDR3 is CASSPDTHTDTQYF. CDR3 sequence (DNA): TGTGCCAGCTCACCCGACACACACACAGATACGCAGTATTTT.

V and J are TRBV28 and TRBJ1-2; 12 bases match TRBD1. CDR1 and CDR2 (germline): MDHEN, SYDVKM. This CDR3 is built from 16 residues. V shed 3 bases and J 7 bases; nucleotides not matched to a gene: 9. CDR3: CASSFGTGGGSRGYTF. The DNA of the CDR3 is TGTGCCAGCAGTTTTGGGACAGGGGGCGGGAGTCGTGGCTACACCTTC.

The chain has TRBV11-1 and TRBJ1-6; D is possibly TRBD1 (6 bases). Trimming took off 0 bases at V and 7 bases at J, with 7 bases between the two ends. Germline V gene lookup returns CDR1 SGHAT and CDR2 FQDESV (reference sequence). The CDR3 has 14 amino acids. CDR3 in amino acids: CASSLAQGNSPLHF. CDR3 nucleotide sequence: TGTGCCAGCAGCTTAGCACAGGGAAATTCACCCCTCCACTTT.

CDR3: CASSKVRTDFNSGANVLTF. In nucleotides, the CDR3 is TGTGCCAGCAGCAAAGTTAGGACAGACTTTAACTCTGGGGCCAACGTCCTGACTTTC. This rearrangement joins TRBV21-1 to TRBJ2-6; TRBD1, as called in the table, went unchecked against the DNA. TRBV21-1 is designated a pseudogene. This CDR3 is built from 19 residues.

The genes are TRBV5-1 and TRBJ1-1, with D unclear. The CDR3 is 13 residues long. Between the trimmed V and J ends, which lost 0 bases and 1 base, there was a span of 4 bases. Germline lookup yields CDR1 SGHRS and CDR2 YFSETQ. CDR3 loop: CASSLAQNTEAFF. Written as DNA, the CDR3 is TGCGCCAGCAGCTTGGCACAGAACACTGAAGCTTTCTTT.

The CDR3 is CATSRQGDEQYF. CDR3 nucleotide sequence: TGTGCCACCAGCAGGCAGGGGGACGAGCAGTACTTC. The rearrangement uses TRBV15 and TRBJ2-7, with 7 bases that match TRBD1. V lost 3 bases to trimming and J lost 5 bases; unmatched junction nucleotides: 1. Germline V lookup: CDR1 LNHNV, CDR2 YYDKDF (reference sequence). The CDR3 extends over 12 amino acids. Complete variable domain (other parts from reference TRBV15 and TRBJ2-7): DAMVIQNPRYQVTQFGKPVTLSCSQTLNHNVMYWYQQKSSQAPKLLFHYYDKDFNNEADTPDNFQSRRPNTSFCFLDIRSPGLGDTAMYLCATSRQGDEQYFGPGTRLTVT.

This clone was observed many times. The genes are TRBV20-1 and TRBJ2-1; 12 bases map to TRBD2. CDR3 size: 13 residues. With 3 bases clipped from V and 12 bases from J, the junction kept 6 bases outside the gene matches. CDR1 is DFQATT and CDR2 is SNEGSKA in the germline V gene (reference sequence). The CDR3 spells CSASASGRAGQFF. CDR3 DNA sequence: TGCAGTGCTAGTGCTAGCGGGAGGGCCGGGCAGTTCTTC.

This rearrangement joins TRBV28 to TRBJ2-7; 7 bases are shared with TRBD2. Germline V lookup: CDR1 MDHEN, CDR2 SYDVKM. The V and J ends lost 6 bases and 7 bases, in that order; junction bases with no gene match: 3. The CDR3 has 11 residues. The CDR3 DNA follows: TGTGCCAGCAGCCGAGCGGGGGAGCAGTACTTC. It is translated as CASSRAGEQYF.

The V gene is TRBV30, the J gene TRBJ1-6, with 11 bases that match TRBD1. With 3 bases clipped from V and 9 bases from J, the junction kept 1 base outside the gene matches. The V gene's germline CDR1 is GTSNPN and CDR2 SVGIG (reference sequence). The CDR3 is 13 residues long. The CDR3 sequence is CAWRGTGGSPLHF. The CDR3 DNA reads TGTGCCTGGAGGGGGACAGGGGGTTCACCCCTCCACTTT.

The CDR3: CASSWTGSYEQYF. CDR3 nucleotide sequence: TGTGCCAGCAGTTGGACAGGGAGCTACGAGCAGTACTTC. The chain combines TRBV2 with TRBJ2-7; 8 bases agree with TRBD1. Per the germline V gene, CDR1 is SNHLY and CDR2 is FYNNEI. V lost 5 bases, J lost 3 bases, and 3 bases stayed unmatched. This CDR3 region has 13 residues. Full variable domain (remainder filled in from reference TRBV2 and TRBJ2-7): EPEVTQTPSHQVTQMGQEVILRCVPISNHLYFYWYRQILGQKVEFLVSFYNNEISEKSEIFDDQFSVERPDGSNFTLKIRSTKLEDSAMYFCASSWTGSYEQYFGPGTRLTVT.

The chain links TRBV18 to TRBJ2-1, with TRBD1 identical over 9 bases. The CDR3 sequence is 13 residues long. Germline CDR1 and CDR2: KGHSH and LQKENI. The V and J ends lost 6 bases and 8 bases, in that order; junction bases with no gene match: 5. CDR3 sequence (DNA): TGTGCCAGCTCGCCCCGGACAGGGGATGAGCAGTTCTTC. It encodes CASSPRTGDEQFF.

The chain joins TRBV3-1 (or the pseudogene TRBV3-2) to TRBJ2-7; the match to TRBD1 covers 7 bases. V trimming: 5 bases; J trimming: 1 base; junction bases outside the gene matches: 5. The CDR3 covers 14 residues. Germline CDR1 is LGHDT and CDR2 is YNNKEL (reference sequence). Written as DNA, the CDR3 is TGTGCCAGCAGCGAAAGGGGACAGTCCTACGAGCAGTACTTC. It is translated as CASSERGQSYEQYF.

This rearrangement joins TRBV18 to TRBJ1-3; TRBD1 might be the D (6 bases). Germline assignment: CDR1 KGHSH and CDR2 LQKENI. The CDR3 sequence is 17 residues long. Trimming removed 2 bases at V and 0 bases at J, with 14 bases between. The CDR3 loop is CASSPILQGRSGNTIYF. The CDR3, as DNA: TGTGCCAGCTCACCAATCCTACAGGGTCGCTCTGGAAACACCATATATTTT.

A few counts support this clone. V gene TRBV7-9 combines with J gene TRBJ2-2, with TRBD2 matching 10 bases. Trimming removed 1 base from V and 1 base from J; junction bases left unmatched: 9. The CDR3 runs to 19 residues. Germline values: CDR1 SEHNR, CDR2 FQNEAQ (reference sequence). The CDR3 loop is CASSLVLLAGDWNTGELFF. CDR3 sequence (DNA): TGTGCCAGCAGCTTAGTACTGCTAGCGGGAGATTGGAACACCGGGGAGCTGTTTTTT.